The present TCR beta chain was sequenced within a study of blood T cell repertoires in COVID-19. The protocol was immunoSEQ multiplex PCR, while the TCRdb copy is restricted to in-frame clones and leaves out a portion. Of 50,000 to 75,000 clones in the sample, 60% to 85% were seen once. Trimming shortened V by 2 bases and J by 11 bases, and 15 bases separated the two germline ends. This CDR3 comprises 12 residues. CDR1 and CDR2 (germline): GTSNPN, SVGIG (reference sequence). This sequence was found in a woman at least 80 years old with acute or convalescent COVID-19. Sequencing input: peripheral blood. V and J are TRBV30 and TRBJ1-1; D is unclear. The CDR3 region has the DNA TGTGCCTGGAGTCCCACCGGCCTAGGCGCTTTCTTT. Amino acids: CAWSPTGLGAFF.